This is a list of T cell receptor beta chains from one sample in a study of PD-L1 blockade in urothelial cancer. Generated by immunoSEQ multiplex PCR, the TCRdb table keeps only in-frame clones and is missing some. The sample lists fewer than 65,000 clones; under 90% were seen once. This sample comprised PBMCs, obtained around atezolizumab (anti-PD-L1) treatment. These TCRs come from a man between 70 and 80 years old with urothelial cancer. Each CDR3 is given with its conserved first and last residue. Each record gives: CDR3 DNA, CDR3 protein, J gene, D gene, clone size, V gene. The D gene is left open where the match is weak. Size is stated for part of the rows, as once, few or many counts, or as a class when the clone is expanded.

CDR3nt: TGTGCCAGCAGCCTGATTTACTCTGAAGCTTTCTTT
CDR3aa: CASSLIYSEAFF
j_gene: TRBJ1-1
d_gene: NA
abundance: NA
v_gene: TRBV14

CDR3nt: TGTGCCAGCAGTTACGGACAGGGACCGTTCGTGCAGTACTTC
CDR3aa: CASSYGQGPFVQYF
j_gene: TRBJ2-7
d_gene: TRBD1
abundance: few
v_gene: TRBV6-5

CDR3nt: TGTGCCAGCTCAGCACAGGGGGCGACTGAAGCTTTCTTT
CDR3aa: CASSAQGATEAFF
j_gene: TRBJ1-1
d_gene: TRBD1
abundance: NA
v_gene: TRBV18

CDR3nt: TGTGCCAGCACGTGGTCGGACAGAAGCAATCAGCCCCAGCATTTT
CDR3aa: CASTWSDRSNQPQHF
j_gene: TRBJ1-5
d_gene: NA
abundance: NA
v_gene: TRBV2

CDR3nt: TGTGCCAGCAGCGTCGCTAGCGGGAGTGGCTCCGGGGAGCTGTTTTTT
CDR3aa: CASSVASGSGSGELFF
j_gene: TRBJ2-2
d_gene: TRBD2
abundance: NA
v_gene: TRBV7-2

CDR3nt: TGTGCCAGCAGCTTATATGGGGGGGCGCAGGGTGAAGCTTTCTTT
CDR3aa: CASSLYGGAQGEAFF
j_gene: TRBJ1-1
d_gene: NA
abundance: NA
v_gene: TRBV7-3

CDR3nt: TGTGCCAGCTCACTACAGGGGGATGAAAAACTGTTTTTT
CDR3aa: CASSLQGDEKLFF
j_gene: TRBJ1-4
d_gene: TRBD1
abundance: NA
v_gene: TRBV18

CDR3nt: TGTGCCAGCTCACCCCTTCGCGGGGGCTACGAGCAGTACTTC
CDR3aa: CASSPLRGGYEQYF
j_gene: TRBJ2-7
d_gene: TRBD2
abundance: NA
v_gene: TRBV18

CDR3nt: TGTGCCAGCAGCTTTCCGTCACAGGGTAATGAAAAACTGTTTTTT
CDR3aa: CASSFPSQGNEKLFF
j_gene: TRBJ1-4
d_gene: NA
abundance: NA
v_gene: TRBV7-9

CDR3nt: TGCAGCGTTGATCGTCAGGGGGCAGATGGCTACACCTTC
CDR3aa: CSVDRQGADGYTF
j_gene: TRBJ1-2
d_gene: TRBD1
abundance: NA
v_gene: TRBV29-1

CDR3nt: TGTGCCAGCAAATCTAGACAGGGGATAAACACTGAAGCTTTCTTT
CDR3aa: CASKSRQGINTEAFF
j_gene: TRBJ1-1
d_gene: TRBD1
abundance: NA
v_gene: TRBV27

CDR3nt: TGTGCCAGCACCAAGGGACAGGCTAACTATGGCTACACCTTC
CDR3aa: CASTKGQANYGYTF
j_gene: TRBJ1-2
d_gene: TRBD1
abundance: few
v_gene: TRBV28